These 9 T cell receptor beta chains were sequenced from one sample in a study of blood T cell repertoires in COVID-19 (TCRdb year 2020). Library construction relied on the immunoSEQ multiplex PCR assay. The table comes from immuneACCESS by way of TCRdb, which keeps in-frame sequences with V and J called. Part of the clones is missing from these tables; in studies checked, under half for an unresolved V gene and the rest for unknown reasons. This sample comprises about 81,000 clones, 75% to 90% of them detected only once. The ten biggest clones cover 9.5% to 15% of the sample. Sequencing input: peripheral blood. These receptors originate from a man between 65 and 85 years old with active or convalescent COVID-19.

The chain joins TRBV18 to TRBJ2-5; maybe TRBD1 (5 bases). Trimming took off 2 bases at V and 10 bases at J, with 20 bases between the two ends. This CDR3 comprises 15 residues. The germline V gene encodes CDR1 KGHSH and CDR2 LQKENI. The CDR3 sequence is CASSPTTDAKSGQYF. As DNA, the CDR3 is TGTGCCAGCTCACCAACGACAGATGCCAAGTCCGGCCAGTACTTC.

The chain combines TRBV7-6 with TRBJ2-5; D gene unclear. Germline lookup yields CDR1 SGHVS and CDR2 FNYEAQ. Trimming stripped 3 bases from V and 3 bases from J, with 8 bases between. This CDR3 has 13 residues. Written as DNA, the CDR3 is TGTGCCAGCAGCTTCGGTAGTAAAGAGACCCAGTACTTC. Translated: CASSFGSKETQYF.

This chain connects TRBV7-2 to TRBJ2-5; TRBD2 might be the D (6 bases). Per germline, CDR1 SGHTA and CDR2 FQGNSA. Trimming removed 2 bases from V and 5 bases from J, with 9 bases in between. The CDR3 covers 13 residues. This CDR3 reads CASSLSSAETQYF. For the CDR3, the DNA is TGTGCCAGCAGCTTATCTAGCGCCGAGACCCAGTACTTC.

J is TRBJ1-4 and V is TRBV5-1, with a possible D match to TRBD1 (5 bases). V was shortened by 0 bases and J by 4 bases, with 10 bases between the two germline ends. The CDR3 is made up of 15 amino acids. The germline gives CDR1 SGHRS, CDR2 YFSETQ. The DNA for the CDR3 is TGCGCCAGCAGCTTGGACCAGGGCGGTAATGAAAAACTGTTTTTT. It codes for CASSLDQGGNEKLFF.

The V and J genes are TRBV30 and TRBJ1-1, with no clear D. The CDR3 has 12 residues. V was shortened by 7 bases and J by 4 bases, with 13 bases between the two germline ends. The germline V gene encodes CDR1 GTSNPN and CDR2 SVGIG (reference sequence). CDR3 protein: CAYAPRGTEAFF. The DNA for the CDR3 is TGTGCCTATGCTCCCCGGGGCACTGAAGCTTTCTTT.

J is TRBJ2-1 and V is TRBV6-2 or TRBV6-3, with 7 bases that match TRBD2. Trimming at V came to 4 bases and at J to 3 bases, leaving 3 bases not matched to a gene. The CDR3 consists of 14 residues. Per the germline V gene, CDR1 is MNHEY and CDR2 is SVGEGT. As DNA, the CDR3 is TGTGCCAGCAGTTCGTGGGGGGGCTACAATGAGCAGTTCTTC. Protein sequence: CASSSWGGYNEQFF.

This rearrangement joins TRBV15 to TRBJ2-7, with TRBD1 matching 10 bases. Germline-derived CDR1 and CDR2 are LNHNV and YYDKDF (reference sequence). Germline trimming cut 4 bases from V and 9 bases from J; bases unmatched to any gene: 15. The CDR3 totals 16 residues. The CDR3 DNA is TGTGCCACCAGCAATCTAGAACGGGACAGGGGCACTGTGCAGTACTTC. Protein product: CATSNLERDRGTVQYF.

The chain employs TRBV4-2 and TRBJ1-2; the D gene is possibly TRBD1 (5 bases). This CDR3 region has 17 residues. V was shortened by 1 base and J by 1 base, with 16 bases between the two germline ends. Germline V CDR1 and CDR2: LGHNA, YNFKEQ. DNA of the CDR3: TGTGCCAGCAGCCAAGGGTCCCAGGGACTACTTAACTATGGCTACACCTTC. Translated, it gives CASSQGSQGLLNYGYTF.

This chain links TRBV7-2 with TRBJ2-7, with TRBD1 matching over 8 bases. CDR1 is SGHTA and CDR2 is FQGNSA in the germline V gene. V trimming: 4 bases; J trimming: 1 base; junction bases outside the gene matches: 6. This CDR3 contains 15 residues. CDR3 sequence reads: CASSYGTGLSYEQYF. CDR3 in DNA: TGTGCCAGCAGCTATGGGACAGGACTATCCTACGAGCAGTACTTC.